The 9 T cell receptor beta chains reported below all come from one sample, sequenced in a study of long-term antiretroviral therapy in people with HIV. Survey-level resolution applied to immunoSEQ assay v3.0. Measured with immunoSEQ multiplex PCR; TCRdb has only the in-frame clones, and not every one. The table has 35,000 to 45,000 clones, around 85% seen once. This specimen consisted of unsorted PBMCs, obtained 2.2 years after starting antiretroviral therapy. All receptors come from a man between 18 and 35 years old with HIV.

The chain carries TRBV13 and TRBJ2-7, with D perhaps TRBD2 (7 bases). Germline V gives CDR1 PRHDT, CDR2 FYEKMQ (reference sequence). The V gene lost 1 base and the J gene lost 2 bases, with 9 bases spanning the gap. This CDR3 contains 14 residues. CDR3 loop: CASSLEGGAYEQYF. Here the CDR3 DNA reads TGTGCCAGCAGCTTAGAAGGGGGGGCCTACGAGCAGTACTTC.

The chain couples TRBV5-6 to TRBJ2-5; unclear D gene. The CDR3 is 15 residues long. Per the germline V gene, CDR1 is SGHDT and CDR2 is YYEEEE. Trimming stripped 4 bases from V and 2 bases from J, with 15 bases between. In DNA form, the CDR3 reads TGTGCCAGCAGCACAAAATCCGACTTTCAAGAGACCCAGTACTTC. It translates to CASSTKSDFQETQYF. The full variable domain, its missing parts supplied by reference TRBV5-6 and TRBJ2-5, is DAGVTQSPTHLIKTRGQQVTLRCSPKSGHDTVSWYQQALGQGPQFIFQYYEEEERQRGNFPDRFSGHQFPNYSSELNVNALLLGDSALYLCASSTKSDFQETQYFGPGTRLLVL.

This clone was counted a single time. The chain has TRBV5-1 and TRBJ2-3; D not resolved. This CDR3 region has 15 residues. Per germline, CDR1 SGHRS and CDR2 YFSETQ. The V and J ends lost 0 bases and 2 bases respectively, with 10 bases between them. The CDR3 sequence is CASSLAGADTDTQYF. CDR3 DNA sequence: TGCGCCAGCAGCTTGGCCGGAGCAGACACAGATACGCAGTATTTT.

The chain recombines TRBV5-1 with TRBJ2-2; TRBD1 matches 8 bases. The germline gives CDR1 SGHRS, CDR2 YFSETQ. The CDR3 loop spans 16 amino acids. Losses at the gene ends were 1 base for V and 4 bases for J; bases not matched to a gene: 6. For the CDR3, the DNA is TGCGCCAGCAGCTTGTCAGGGGGCGCGGGCACCGGGGAGCTGTTTTTT. This encodes CASSLSGGAGTGELFF.

V and J are TRBV30 and TRBJ2-1, with TRBD2 matching over 8 bases. Germline values: CDR1 GTSNPN, CDR2 SVGIG (reference sequence). V trimming: 3 bases; J trimming: 10 bases; junction bases outside the gene matches: 14. This CDR3 contains 15 residues. In DNA, the CDR3 is TGTGCCTGGAGCGGGTATCTAGCGGGCCAATTCGAGCAGTTCTTC. It specifies CAWSGYLAGQFEQFF.

The rearrangement joins TRBV5-1 to TRBJ1-1, with D possibly being TRBD1 (6 bases). Germline assignment: CDR1 SGHRS and CDR2 YFSETQ. This CDR3 comprises 14 residues. Trimming cost V 1 base and J 8 bases, with 15 bases left between them. The CDR3 sequence: CASSLYSGALEAFF. CDR3 nucleotides: TGCGCCAGCAGCTTGTATTCAGGGGCTCTCGAAGCTTTCTTT.

The chain employs TRBV27 and TRBJ1-2; D call uncertain. The germline V gene has CDR1 MNHEY and CDR2 SMNVEV (reference sequence). This CDR3 is 14 amino acids long. Deletions cut 7 bases from V and 4 bases from J, with 16 bases between. The CDR3 loop reads CASTPLNGVYGYTF. CDR3 in DNA: TGTGCCAGCACACCCCTAAACGGCGTCTATGGCTACACCTTC.

The chain is built from TRBV7-9 and TRBJ2-1, with unresolved D. The CDR3 is made up of 13 amino acids. V lost 3 bases, J lost 4 bases, and 7 bases lay in between. Germline CDR1 and CDR2: SEHNR and FQNEAQ (reference sequence). The CDR3, as DNA: TGTGCCAGCAGCTTTTTCAGTTACAATGAGCAGTTCTTC. Protein: CASSFFSYNEQFF.

This clone was detected only a few times. This rearrangement joins TRBV19 to TRBJ1-5, with TRBD1 as a possible D gene (5 bases). Trimming stripped 3 bases from V and 2 bases from J, with 14 bases between. Germline V gives CDR1 LNHDA, CDR2 SQIVND (reference sequence). The CDR3 runs to 16 residues. The CDR3 DNA reads as TGTGCCAGTAGTATGGGGCGACTCGGGGGCAATCAGCCCCAGCATTTT. Its protein is CASSMGRLGGNQPQHF.